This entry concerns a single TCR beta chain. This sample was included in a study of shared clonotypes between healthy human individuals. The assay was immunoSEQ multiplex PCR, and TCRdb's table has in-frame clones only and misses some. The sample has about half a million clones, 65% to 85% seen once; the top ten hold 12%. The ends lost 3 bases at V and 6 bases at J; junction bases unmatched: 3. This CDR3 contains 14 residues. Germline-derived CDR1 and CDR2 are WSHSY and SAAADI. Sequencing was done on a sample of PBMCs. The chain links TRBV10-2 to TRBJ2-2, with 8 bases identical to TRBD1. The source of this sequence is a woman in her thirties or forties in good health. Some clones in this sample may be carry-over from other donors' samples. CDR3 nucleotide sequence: TGCGCCAGCAGTGAAAACAGGGGGGCCGGGGAGCTGTTTTTT. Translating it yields CASSENRGAGELFF.